This entry is about one T cell receptor (beta chain). This specimen belongs to a study of control samples from healthy donors and cancer patients. TCRdb's table, derived via immunoSEQ multiplex PCR, lists solely in-frame clones and lacks some. Among over 65,000 clones listed, roughly nine tenths were seen once. The CDR3 loop spans 12 amino acids. The ends lost 8 bases at V and 6 bases at J; junction bases unmatched: 5. Looked up from germline, CDR1 is MDHEN and CDR2 is SYDVKM. This rearrangement joins TRBV28 to TRBJ1-2, with TRBD1 matching over 8 bases. The sequencing sample was made of PBMCs. The clonotype comes from a woman in her 50s with colorectal cancer. CDR3 sequence reads: CASRGQGDGYTF. CDR3 in DNA: TGTGCCAGCCGAGGACAGGGTGATGGCTACACCTTC.